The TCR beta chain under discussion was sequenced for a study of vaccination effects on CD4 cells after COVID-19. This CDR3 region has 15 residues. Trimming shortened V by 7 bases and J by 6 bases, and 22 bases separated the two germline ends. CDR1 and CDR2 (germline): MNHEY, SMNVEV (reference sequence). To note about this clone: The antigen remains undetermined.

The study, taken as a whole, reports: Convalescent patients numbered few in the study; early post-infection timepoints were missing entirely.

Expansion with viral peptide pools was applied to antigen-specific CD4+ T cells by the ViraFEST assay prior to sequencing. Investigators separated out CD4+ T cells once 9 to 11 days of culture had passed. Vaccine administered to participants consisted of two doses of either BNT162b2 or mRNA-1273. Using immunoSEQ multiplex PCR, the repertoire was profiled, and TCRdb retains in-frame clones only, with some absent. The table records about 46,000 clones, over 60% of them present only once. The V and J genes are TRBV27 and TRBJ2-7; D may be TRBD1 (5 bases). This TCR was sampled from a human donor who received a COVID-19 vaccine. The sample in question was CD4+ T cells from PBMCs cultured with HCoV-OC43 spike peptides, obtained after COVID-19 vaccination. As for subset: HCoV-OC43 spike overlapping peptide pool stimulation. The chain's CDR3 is CASTSGLGQKREQYF. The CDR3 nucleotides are TGTGCCAGCACATCAGGGTTGGGGCAAAAACGCGAGCAGTACTTC.